The 14 T cell receptor beta chains below all came from one sample that was sequenced in a study of control samples from healthy donors and cancer patients (dated by TCRdb to the early 2020s). The library relied on the immunoSEQ multiplex PCR assay. The clones in this table, taken by TCRdb from immuneACCESS, are in-frame only. Not every clone is retained; where verified, under half of the shortfall comes from an unresolved V gene, and the cause of the rest is unknown. The sample table records around 200,000 clones; 90% to 95% of these occur just once. The top ten constitute more than 1.4% of the sample. Sequencing was done on a sample of blood. The receptors shown here come from a man younger than 30 in good health.

In nucleotides, the CDR3 is TGTGCCAGCAGCTCGGTGGGACAGGGGGACAATGAGCAGTTCTTC. Protein sequence: CASSSVGQGDNEQFF. This chain links TRBV7-3 with TRBJ2-1; 11 bases fit TRBD1. V was clipped by 4 bases and J by 5 bases; unmatched bases: 4. The V gene's germline CDR1 is SGHTA and CDR2 FQGTGA. The CDR3 contains 15 residues.

The chain couples TRBV19 to TRBJ1-2, with 10 bases identical to TRBD1. Germline V lookup: CDR1 LNHDA, CDR2 SQIVND (reference sequence). With 3 bases clipped from V and 7 bases from J, the junction kept 8 bases outside the gene matches. The CDR3 has 15 amino acids. CDR3 loop: CASSMTGGESRGYTF. The CDR3 nucleotides are TGTGCCAGTAGTATGACAGGGGGCGAAAGTCGTGGCTACACCTTC. The entire variable domain, with the rest obtained from reference TRBV19 and TRBJ1-2, is as follows: DGGITQSPKYLFRKEGQNVTLSCEQNLNHDAMYWYRQDPGQGLRLIYYSQIVNDFQKGDIAEGYSVSREKKESFPLTVTSAQKNPTAFYLCASSMTGGESRGYTFGSGTRLTVV.

The CDR3 DNA is TGCGCCAGCAGTGAGTCTCGGGGAAATTCACCCCTCCACTTT. Translating gives CASSESRGNSPLHF. The chain is built from TRBV10-1 and TRBJ1-6; D not certain. The CDR3 has 14 amino acids. Per germline, CDR1 WNHNN and CDR2 SYGVQD (reference sequence). Trimming left V 0 bases short and J 7 bases short, with 7 bases between.

J is TRBJ1-5 and V is TRBV24-1; 7 nucleotides match TRBD1. The CDR3 covers 15 residues. Germline loops: CDR1 KGHDR, CDR2 SFDVKD. Losses at the gene ends were 2 bases for V and 5 bases for J; bases not matched to a gene: 5. The CDR3 sequence: CATSDSPGGDQPQHF. In nucleotides, the CDR3 is TGTGCCACCAGTGATTCGCCAGGGGGGGATCAGCCCCAGCATTTT.

The chain employs TRBV10-3 and TRBJ1-6; a weak D match, TRBD1 (5 bases). V lost 7 bases to trimming and J lost 8 bases, with 15 bases between them. CDR1 ENHRY and CDR2 SYGVKD come from the germline V gene. The CDR3 totals 14 residues. The CDR3 bases are TGTGCCATCACCGGTCCAGGGAAGGATTCACCCCTCCACTTT. Residues: CAITGPGKDSPLHF.

The chain is built from TRBV5-1 and TRBJ2-5, with 8 nucleotides matching TRBD2. CDR1 SGHRS and CDR2 YFSETQ come from the germline V gene. Losses at the gene ends were 0 bases for V and 0 bases for J; bases not matched to a gene: 4. The CDR3 totals 16 residues. The CDR3 coding sequence is TGCGCCAGCAGCTTGGACCCGGGGGGGTACCAAGAGACCCAGTACTTC. Its protein product is CASSLDPGGYQETQYF.

The chain combines TRBV14 with TRBJ2-1, with D hard to call. The CDR3 covers 17 residues. Looked up from germline, CDR1 is SGHDN and CDR2 is FVKESK. The V end lost 4 bases, the J end lost 2 bases, and 18 bases lay between the germline ends. CDR3 region: CASSLPRLAEAYNEQFF. The CDR3 DNA is TGTGCCAGCAGCCTCCCCAGGCTGGCAGAAGCCTACAATGAGCAGTTCTTC.

The rearrangement joins TRBV4-1 to TRBJ2-7; D is possibly TRBD1 (5 bases). The germline CDR1 and CDR2 sequences are MGHRA and YSYEKL. CDR3 length: 15 residues. The V end was cut by 0 bases, the J end by 5 bases, with 14 bases between. The CDR3, as DNA: TGCGCCAGCAGCCAAGATGGGCAGGGCGTGAACGAGCAGTACTTC. The encoded protein is CASSQDGQGVNEQYF.

V gene TRBV21-1 combines with J gene TRBJ2-7. TRBV21-1 is designated a pseudogene. This CDR3 spans 16 amino acids. CDR3 residues: CASSKGRIPVTNEQYF. In DNA, the CDR3 is TGTGCCAGCAGCAAAGGGCGCATCCCGGTAACGAACGAGCAGTACTTC.

This clone occurred once. The chain joins TRBV5-4 to TRBJ2-7; D is unclear. Trimming cost V 1 base and J 0 bases, with 5 bases left between them. The germline V gene has CDR1 SGHNT and CDR2 YYREEE (reference sequence). This CDR3 has 13 amino acids. As DNA, the CDR3 is TGTGCCAGCAGCTTGAAGGGCTCCTACGAGCAGTACTTC. Protein product: CASSLKGSYEQYF.

This chain links TRBV5-5 with TRBJ1-1; 7 bases align to TRBD1. The CDR3 is 14 amino acids. Germline-derived CDR1 and CDR2 are SGHKS and YYEKEE (reference sequence). Trimming cost V 4 bases and J 4 bases; bases outside gene matches: 7. CDR3 loop: CASSRVQGSTEAFF. The DNA for the CDR3 is TGTGCCAGCAGCCGTGTACAGGGGAGCACTGAAGCTTTCTTT.

A single count supports this clone. The chain joins TRBV6-5 to TRBJ2-2; a weak D match, TRBD2 (6 bases). Trimming left V 2 bases short and J 5 bases short, with 6 bases between. The CDR3 consists of 13 residues. CDR1 and CDR2 (germline): MNHEY, SVGAGI. In DNA form, the CDR3 reads TGTGCCAGCAGTTACGCGGGAACCGGGGAGCTGTTTTTT. Amino acids: CASSYAGTGELFF.

The chain uses TRBV10-1 and TRBJ2-3, with TRBD2 as a possible D gene (5 bases). Germline assignment: CDR1 WNHNN and CDR2 SYGVQD (reference sequence). Trimming stripped 3 bases from V and 4 bases from J, with 23 bases between. This CDR3 has 18 amino acids. This chain's CDR3 is CASSDKTGISEGADTQYF. Here the CDR3 DNA reads TGCGCCAGCAGTGATAAAACCGGGATCTCAGAGGGTGCAGATACGCAGTATTTT.

The chain links TRBV2 to TRBJ1-1, with D possibly being TRBD1 (5 bases). V dropped 7 bases and J dropped 1 base, with 10 bases sitting between them. CDR3 length: 13 amino acids. CDR1 is SNHLY, CDR2 FYNNEI, per germline. The CDR3 loop reads CASKGQPNTEAFF. The CDR3 nucleotides read TGTGCCAGCAAGGGGCAACCGAACACTGAAGCTTTCTTT.